Listed below are T cell receptor beta chains from one sample, sequenced in a study of blood T cells in healthy people across ages. TCRdb ran MiXCR on the 5' RACE reads and lists one entry per CDR3 protein. The sample holds some 1.5 million distinct CDR3 sequences, approximately 42% seen once. The sequenced material came from blood. Receptors were obtained from a woman between 18 and 29 years old in good health. CDR3s include the opening cysteine and the closing phenylalanine or tryptophan. Fields, in order: clone size, V gene, D gene, J gene, CDR3 protein, CDR3 DNA. The D gene is left open where the match is weak. Clone size is not always given. Where it is, it says once, few, many or a class for expanded clones.

.	TRBV10-3	.	TRBJ2-7	CAISLGGVTYEQYF	TGTGCCATCAGCCTAGGGGGGGTCACCTACGAGCAGTACTTC
.	TRBV7-2	TRBD2	TRBJ2-3	CASSLAAGGDTQYF	TGTGCCAGCAGCTTAGCAGCGGGAGGGGATACGCAGTATTTT
.	TRBV4-1	.	TRBJ1-4	CASSHRSGGNEKLFF	TGCGCCAGCAGCCACCGCTCCGGGGGTAATGAAAAACTGTTTTTT
many	TRBV20-1	TRBD1	TRBJ1-5	CSTGDNQPQHF	TGCAGTACAGGGGACAATCAGCCCCAGCATTTT
.	TRBV20-1	TRBD2	TRBJ2-1	CSARDDDGLENDNEQFF	TGCAGTGCTAGAGACGACGACGGACTAGAGAACGACAATGAGCAGTTCTTC
few	TRBV9	.	TRBJ2-2	CASSVALVGPVPGELFF	TGTGCCAGCAGCGTAGCGCTTGTAGGGCCGGTACCCGGGGAGCTGTTTTTT
.	TRBV20-1	TRBD1	TRBJ1-3	CSATGEVGNTIYF	TGCAGTGCGACAGGGGAAGTTGGAAACACCATATATTTT
once	TRBV7-9	.	TRBJ2-5	CASSLAGFGSEEETQYF	TGTGCCAGCAGCTTAGCGGGTTTCGGTTCAGAAGAAGAGACCCAGTACTTC
.	TRBV6-6	.	TRBJ1-5	CASSSHQGNQPQHF	TGTGCCAGCAGTTCCCATCAGGGCAATCAGCCCCAGCATTTT
.	TRBV11-2	TRBD1	TRBJ2-1	CASSGRDSSYNEQFF	TGTGCCAGCAGCGGACGGGACAGCAGTTACAATGAGCAGTTCTTC
.	TRBV6-6	.	TRBJ2-7	CASSYGPFYEQYF	TGTGCCAGCAGTTACGGACCTTTCTACGAGCAGTACTTC
few	TRBV27	.	TRBJ1-5	CASSLLQADQPQHF	TGTGCCAGCAGTTTACTACAGGCCGATCAGCCCCAGCATTTT
.	TRBV6-2/TRBV6-3	.	TRBJ2-1	CASSYPAQGGSYNEQFF	TGTGCCAGCAGTTACCCCGCGCAGGGCGGCTCCTACAATGAGCAGTTCTTC
once	TRBV30	.	TRBJ2-7	CAWSVRGRGAYEQYF	TGTGCCTGGAGTGTGCGCGGGCGGGGCGCCTACGAGCAGTACTTC
.	TRBV20-1	TRBD2	TRBJ2-3	CSVKTSGNTDTQYF	TGCAGTGTTAAGACTAGCGGAAACACAGATACGCAGTATTTT